This is a list of T cell receptor beta chains from one sample in a study of blood T cell repertoires in COVID-19. Profiled with immunoSEQ multiplex PCR; TCRdb holds only in-frame clones, not every one. Of about 280,000 clones in the sample, about 83% were seen once. Sequenced material: PBMCs or T cells enriched from blood (not recorded which). These receptors all stem from a woman in her thirties or forties who had recovered from COVID-19. The CDR3 runs from the conserved cysteine through the conserved F or W. The order of the fields is D gene, clone size, V gene, J gene, CDR3 protein, CDR3 DNA. D genes are given only for firm matches. Part of the rows lack a size; the others show once, few, many or a class for expanded clones.

d_call: TRBD1
clone_size: -
v_call: TRBV5-5
j_call: TRBJ1-3
cdr3_aa: CASRFGQDALPGNTIYF
cdr3_nt: TGTGCCAGCAGATTCGGACAGGATGCCTTACCTGGAAACACCATATATTTT

d_call: TRBD2
clone_size: -
v_call: TRBV27
j_call: TRBJ2-3
cdr3_aa: CASSRRLAGVGDTQYF
cdr3_nt: TGTGCCAGCAGTCGCCGACTAGCGGGAGTTGGAGATACGCAGTATTTT

d_call: TRBD1
clone_size: -
v_call: TRBV19
j_call: TRBJ1-3
cdr3_aa: CASSIRAGGTAGNTIYF
cdr3_nt: TGTGCCAGTAGTATTCGGGCAGGGGGAACGGCTGGAAACACCATATATTTT

d_call: -
clone_size: -
v_call: TRBV7-3
j_call: TRBJ2-3
cdr3_aa: CASSLRGDSTDTQYF
cdr3_nt: TGTGCCAGCAGCTTACGCGGGGATAGCACAGATACGCAGTATTTT

d_call: -
clone_size: -
v_call: TRBV5-1
j_call: TRBJ1-5
cdr3_aa: CASSPAGVSNQPQHF
cdr3_nt: TGCGCCAGCAGCCCCGCAGGGGTTAGCAATCAGCCCCAGCATTTT

d_call: TRBD1
clone_size: -
v_call: TRBV9
j_call: TRBJ1-2
cdr3_aa: CASSVGGGVFYGYTF
cdr3_nt: TGTGCCAGCAGCGTAGGAGGGGGCGTATTCTATGGCTACACCTTC

d_call: -
clone_size: -
v_call: TRBV5-8
j_call: TRBJ2-5
cdr3_aa: CASSLGGLQETQYF
cdr3_nt: TGTGCCAGCAGCTTGGGGGGGCTACAAGAGACCCAGTACTTC

d_call: -
clone_size: -
v_call: TRBV2
j_call: TRBJ2-1
cdr3_aa: CASNAGRGGEQFF
cdr3_nt: TGTGCCAGCAACGCCGGTCGGGGTGGTGAGCAGTTCTTC

d_call: -
clone_size: once
v_call: TRBV29-1
j_call: TRBJ1-5
cdr3_aa: CSVASAGVSQPQHF
cdr3_nt: TGCAGCGTTGCATCGGCAGGGGTTAGTCAGCCCCAGCATTTT

d_call: TRBD2
clone_size: once
v_call: TRBV27
j_call: TRBJ2-1
cdr3_aa: CASSSDGGNNEQFF
cdr3_nt: TGTGCCAGCAGTTCGGACGGGGGGAACAATGAGCAGTTCTTC

d_call: TRBD2
clone_size: -
v_call: TRBV7-9
j_call: TRBJ2-3
cdr3_aa: CASSLRGVGTDTQYF
cdr3_nt: TGTGCCAGCAGCTTACGGGGGGTTGGCACAGATACGCAGTATTTT

d_call: TRBD1
clone_size: -
v_call: TRBV12-3/TRBV12-4
j_call: TRBJ2-7
cdr3_aa: CASSLMAGGEQYF
cdr3_nt: TGTGCCAGCAGTTTAATGGCAGGGGGCGAGCAGTACTTC

d_call: TRBD2
clone_size: -
v_call: TRBV29-1
j_call: TRBJ2-7
cdr3_aa: CSVKGLAGVYEQYF
cdr3_nt: TGCAGCGTTAAAGGACTAGCGGGAGTCTACGAGCAGTACTTC

d_call: TRBD1
clone_size: -
v_call: TRBV9
j_call: TRBJ1-1
cdr3_aa: CASGRGMNTEAFF
cdr3_nt: TGTGCCAGCGGCAGGGGGATGAACACTGAAGCTTTCTTT

d_call: TRBD2
clone_size: -
v_call: TRBV4-3
j_call: TRBJ2-3
cdr3_aa: CASSQDRGGTDTQYF
cdr3_nt: TGCGCCAGCAGCCAAGATCGGGGGGGGACAGATACGCAGTATTTT

d_call: TRBD2
clone_size: -
v_call: TRBV15
j_call: TRBJ2-3
cdr3_aa: CATSEGLAGRSDTQYF
cdr3_nt: TGTGCCACCAGCGAGGGACTAGCGGGCCGTTCTGATACGCAGTATTTT

d_call: TRBD2
clone_size: few
v_call: TRBV11-2
j_call: TRBJ2-3
cdr3_aa: CASGRGSGSFADTQYF
cdr3_nt: TGTGCCAGCGGACGGGGTAGCGGGAGTTTCGCGGATACGCAGTATTTT

d_call: TRBD1
clone_size: once
v_call: TRBV19
j_call: TRBJ2-2
cdr3_aa: CASSIMWDRVSPGELFF
cdr3_nt: TGTGCCAGTAGTATAATGTGGGACAGAGTCTCACCCGGGGAGCTGTTTTTT

d_call: -
clone_size: -
v_call: TRBV18
j_call: TRBJ2-5
cdr3_aa: CASSLGQKETQYF
cdr3_nt: TGTGCCAGCTCACTCGGACAGAAAGAGACCCAGTACTTC

d_call: -
clone_size: -
v_call: TRBV24-1
j_call: TRBJ2-1
cdr3_aa: CATSDPGTPSREQFF
cdr3_nt: TGTGCCACCAGTGATCCCGGGACTCCCTCTCGTGAGCAGTTCTTC

d_call: TRBD1
clone_size: -
v_call: TRBV28
j_call: TRBJ1-4
cdr3_aa: CASSFAGRGLNEKLFF
cdr3_nt: TGTGCCAGCAGTTTTGCTGGCAGGGGGCTTAATGAAAAACTGTTTTTT

d_call: -
clone_size: -
v_call: TRBV7-2
j_call: TRBJ2-2
cdr3_aa: CASSPPQGTHTGELFF
cdr3_nt: TGTGCCAGCAGCCCCCCGCAGGGGACGCACACCGGGGAGCTGTTTTTT

d_call: -
clone_size: once
v_call: TRBV28
j_call: TRBJ1-5
cdr3_aa: CASTPSGNSHQPQHF
cdr3_nt: TGTGCCAGCACCCCGTCAGGGAACAGTCATCAGCCCCAGCATTTT

d_call: -
clone_size: -
v_call: TRBV6-2/TRBV6-3
j_call: TRBJ1-2
cdr3_aa: CASSYSAVYGYTF
cdr3_nt: TGTGCCAGCAGTTACTCGGCAGTTTATGGCTACACCTTC

d_call: TRBD1
clone_size: -
v_call: TRBV19
j_call: TRBJ2-7
cdr3_aa: CASSLRDRSYEQYF
cdr3_nt: TGTGCCAGTAGTCTACGGGACAGGTCCTACGAGCAGTACTTC

d_call: -
clone_size: -
v_call: TRBV12-3/TRBV12-4
j_call: TRBJ2-3
cdr3_aa: CASSSGDTQYF
cdr3_nt: TGTGCCAGCAGCTCCGGGGATACGCAGTATTTT

d_call: -
clone_size: once
v_call: TRBV28
j_call: TRBJ2-3
cdr3_aa: CASSSPRGRDYPADTQYF
cdr3_nt: TGTGCCAGCAGTTCTCCGAGGGGGAGGGATTATCCAGCAGATACGCAGTATTTT

d_call: -
clone_size: -
v_call: TRBV27
j_call: TRBJ1-2
cdr3_aa: CASSPSTNYGYTF
cdr3_nt: TGTGCCAGCAGCCCAAGCACCAACTATGGCTACACCTTC

d_call: TRBD1
clone_size: once
v_call: TRBV7-8
j_call: TRBJ1-1
cdr3_aa: CASSFRQGGPAEAFF
cdr3_nt: TGTGCCAGCAGCTTCCGACAGGGGGGTCCAGCTGAAGCTTTCTTT

d_call: -
clone_size: -
v_call: TRBV6-5
j_call: TRBJ2-5
cdr3_aa: CASSTLGETQYF
cdr3_nt: TGTGCCAGCAGTACCCTAGGCGAGACCCAGTACTTC

d_call: -
clone_size: -
v_call: TRBV7-6
j_call: TRBJ2-7
cdr3_aa: CASSPGGGDYEQYF
cdr3_nt: TGTGCCAGCAGCCCGGGCGGCGGGGACTACGAGCAGTACTTC

d_call: TRBD2
clone_size: -
v_call: TRBV7-9
j_call: TRBJ2-3
cdr3_aa: CASSSSGLAGGGDTQYF
cdr3_nt: TGTGCCAGCAGCTCCTCCGGACTAGCGGGAGGCGGAGATACGCAGTATTTT

d_call: TRBD2
clone_size: -
v_call: TRBV6-2/TRBV6-3
j_call: TRBJ2-3
cdr3_aa: CASSSGSDTQYF
cdr3_nt: TGTGCCAGCAGCAGCGGGAGTGATACGCAGTATTTT

d_call: TRBD2
clone_size: -
v_call: TRBV6-2/TRBV6-3
j_call: TRBJ2-7
cdr3_aa: CASSPGTSGRDLDYEQYF
cdr3_nt: TGTGCCAGCAGCCCCGGGACTAGCGGGAGGGATCTTGACTACGAGCAGTACTTC

d_call: TRBD1
clone_size: -
v_call: TRBV7-2
j_call: TRBJ1-5
cdr3_aa: CASSSTGGGGQPQHF
cdr3_nt: TGTGCCAGCAGCTCTACAGGGGGCGGAGGTCAGCCCCAGCATTTT

d_call: TRBD1
clone_size: -
v_call: TRBV19
j_call: TRBJ1-1
cdr3_aa: CASSKGTGGINTEAFF
cdr3_nt: TGTGCCAGCAGTAAAGGGACAGGGGGCATCAACACTGAAGCTTTCTTT

d_call: TRBD2
clone_size: -
v_call: TRBV30
j_call: TRBJ2-2
cdr3_aa: CAWSPQREGELFF
cdr3_nt: TGTGCCTGGAGTCCACAGCGGGAAGGGGAGCTGTTTTTT

d_call: -
clone_size: -
v_call: TRBV5-1
j_call: TRBJ1-4
cdr3_aa: CASSLGGGNEKLFF
cdr3_nt: TGCGCCAGCAGCTTGGGCGGGGGCAATGAAAAACTGTTTTTT

d_call: TRBD1
clone_size: -
v_call: TRBV24-1
j_call: TRBJ2-1
cdr3_aa: CATSDSYRTGVDEQFF
cdr3_nt: TGTGCCACCAGTGATTCCTACAGAACAGGGGTCGATGAGCAGTTCTTC

d_call: TRBD1
clone_size: -
v_call: TRBV6-5
j_call: TRBJ2-1
cdr3_aa: CASRTGVSEQFF
cdr3_nt: TGTGCCAGCAGGACAGGGGTTAGTGAGCAGTTCTTC

d_call: TRBD1
clone_size: -
v_call: TRBV19
j_call: TRBJ1-5
cdr3_aa: CASTWGTGPNQPQHF
cdr3_nt: TGTGCCAGTACCTGGGGGACAGGCCCCAATCAGCCCCAGCATTTT

d_call: -
clone_size: once
v_call: TRBV15
j_call: TRBJ1-4
cdr3_aa: CATSLDSGYEKLFF
cdr3_nt: TGTGCCACCAGCCTGGACAGTGGGTATGAAAAACTGTTTTTT

d_call: -
clone_size: few
v_call: TRBV30
j_call: TRBJ1-2
cdr3_aa: CAWTDSLPRGYTF
cdr3_nt: TGTGCCTGGACCGACAGCCTACCTAGGGGCTACACCTTC

d_call: -
clone_size: -
v_call: TRBV7-3
j_call: TRBJ2-1
cdr3_aa: CASSLSREGLNEQFF
cdr3_nt: TGTGCCAGCAGCTTAAGTCGCGAGGGTCTCAATGAGCAGTTCTTC

d_call: TRBD1
clone_size: -
v_call: TRBV5-8
j_call: TRBJ2-1
cdr3_aa: CASSLNRGRAYNEQFF
cdr3_nt: TGTGCCAGCAGCTTAAACAGGGGGCGCGCGTACAATGAGCAGTTCTTC

d_call: -
clone_size: -
v_call: TRBV2
j_call: TRBJ2-7
cdr3_aa: CASRASYEQYF
cdr3_nt: TGTGCCAGCAGGGCCTCCTACGAGCAGTACTTC

d_call: TRBD1
clone_size: -
v_call: TRBV7-3
j_call: TRBJ2-5
cdr3_aa: CASSPMGDRQETQYF
cdr3_nt: TGTGCCAGCAGCCCAATGGGGGACAGACAAGAGACCCAGTACTTC

d_call: TRBD2
clone_size: -
v_call: TRBV19
j_call: TRBJ2-1
cdr3_aa: CASSKGLAVINEQFF
cdr3_nt: TGTGCCAGTAGTAAGGGACTAGCGGTAATTAATGAGCAGTTCTTC

d_call: TRBD2
clone_size: few
v_call: TRBV4-2
j_call: TRBJ2-3
cdr3_aa: CASSQASGRAGDTQYF
cdr3_nt: TGTGCCAGCAGCCAAGCTAGCGGGAGGGCCGGAGATACGCAGTATTTT

d_call: -
clone_size: -
v_call: TRBV7-2
j_call: TRBJ1-1
cdr3_aa: CASSLVSRVNTEAFF
cdr3_nt: TGTGCCAGCAGCTTAGTGTCCAGGGTGAACACTGAAGCTTTCTTT

d_call: TRBD2
clone_size: few
v_call: TRBV5-1
j_call: TRBJ2-7
cdr3_aa: CASSFGTSGPPYEQYF
cdr3_nt: TGCGCCAGCAGCTTTGGGACTAGCGGGCCCCCCTACGAGCAGTACTTC

d_call: -
clone_size: -
v_call: TRBV18
j_call: TRBJ1-1
cdr3_aa: CASSPPGHSRQSEAFF
cdr3_nt: TGTGCCAGCTCACCACCTGGACACTCCCGACAGAGTGAAGCTTTCTTT

d_call: -
clone_size: -
v_call: TRBV4-2
j_call: TRBJ1-2
cdr3_aa: CASSLRPEQGVYGYTF
cdr3_nt: TGTGCCAGCAGCCTCCGCCCCGAACAGGGTGTCTATGGCTACACCTTC

d_call: TRBD2
clone_size: -
v_call: TRBV7-6
j_call: TRBJ2-1
cdr3_aa: CASSATSGTPNEQFF
cdr3_nt: TGTGCCAGCAGCGCCACTAGCGGGACGCCCAATGAGCAGTTCTTC

d_call: -
clone_size: -
v_call: TRBV7-2
j_call: TRBJ2-3
cdr3_aa: CASSLLTSTDTQYF
cdr3_nt: TGTGCCAGCAGCTTACTGACTAGCACAGATACGCAGTATTTT